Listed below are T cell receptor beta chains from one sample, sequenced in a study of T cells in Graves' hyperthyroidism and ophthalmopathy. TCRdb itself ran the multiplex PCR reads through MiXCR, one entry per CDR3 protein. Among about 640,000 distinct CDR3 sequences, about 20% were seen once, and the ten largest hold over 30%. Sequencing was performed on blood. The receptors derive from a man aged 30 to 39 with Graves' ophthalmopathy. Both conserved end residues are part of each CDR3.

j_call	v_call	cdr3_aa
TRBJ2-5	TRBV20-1	CSANGKQETQYF
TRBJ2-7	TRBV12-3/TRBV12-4	CASSLGGRLYEQYF
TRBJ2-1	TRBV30	CASPGVSNEQFF
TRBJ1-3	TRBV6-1	CASTMDSGNTIYF
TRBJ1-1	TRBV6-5	CASSYPGQGRTEAFF
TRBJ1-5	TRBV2	CASSGDWDQPQHF
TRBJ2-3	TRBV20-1	CSPVSIGLAVGTQYF
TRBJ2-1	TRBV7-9	CASSLPASVEQFF
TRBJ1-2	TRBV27	CASKSGYGYTF
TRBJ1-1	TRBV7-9	CASSSPRRMNTEAFF
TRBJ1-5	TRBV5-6	CASSPSGSPKPQHF
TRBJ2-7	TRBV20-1	CSASGDRPSSYEQYF
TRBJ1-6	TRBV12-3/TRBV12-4	CASSSDYYNSPLHF
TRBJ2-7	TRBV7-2	CASSLESAGGTYEQYF
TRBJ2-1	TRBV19	CATVMDRAHNEQFF
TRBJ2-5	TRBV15	CATSRWTGQDQETQYF